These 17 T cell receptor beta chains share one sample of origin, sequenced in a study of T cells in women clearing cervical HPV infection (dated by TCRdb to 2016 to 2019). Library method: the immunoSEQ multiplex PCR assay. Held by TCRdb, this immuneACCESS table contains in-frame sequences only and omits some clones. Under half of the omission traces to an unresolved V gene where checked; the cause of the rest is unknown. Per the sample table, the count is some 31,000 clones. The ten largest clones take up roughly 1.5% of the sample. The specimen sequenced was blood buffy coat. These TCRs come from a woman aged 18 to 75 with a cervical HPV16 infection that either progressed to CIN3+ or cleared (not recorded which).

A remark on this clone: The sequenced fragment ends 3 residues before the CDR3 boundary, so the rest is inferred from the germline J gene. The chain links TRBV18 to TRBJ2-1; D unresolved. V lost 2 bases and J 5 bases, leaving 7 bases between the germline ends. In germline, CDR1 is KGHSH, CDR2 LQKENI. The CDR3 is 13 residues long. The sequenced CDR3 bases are TGTGCCAGCTCACCATTTATAGACAATGAG. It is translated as CASSPFIDNE. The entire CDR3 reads CASSPFIDNEQFF.

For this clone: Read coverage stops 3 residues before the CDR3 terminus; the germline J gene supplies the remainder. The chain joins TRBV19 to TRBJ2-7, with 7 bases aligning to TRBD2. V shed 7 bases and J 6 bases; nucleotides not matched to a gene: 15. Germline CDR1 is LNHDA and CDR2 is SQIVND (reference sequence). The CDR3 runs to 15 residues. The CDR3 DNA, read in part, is TGTGCCAGTATCCTAGAGCGGGAACTTACCAGCGAG. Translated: CASILERELTSE. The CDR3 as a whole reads CASILERELTSEQYF. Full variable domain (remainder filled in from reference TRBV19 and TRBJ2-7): DGGITQSPKYLFRKEGQNVTLSCEQNLNHDAMYWYRQDPGQGLRLIYYSQIVNDFQKGDIAEGYSVSREKKESFPLTVTSAQKNPTAFYLCASILERELTSEQYFGPGTRLTVT.

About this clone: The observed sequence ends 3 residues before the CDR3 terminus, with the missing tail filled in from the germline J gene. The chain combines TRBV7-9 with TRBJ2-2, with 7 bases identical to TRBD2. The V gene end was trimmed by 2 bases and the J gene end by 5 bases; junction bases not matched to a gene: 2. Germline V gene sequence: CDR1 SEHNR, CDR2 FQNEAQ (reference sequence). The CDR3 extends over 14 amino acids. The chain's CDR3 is CASSLRRETGELFF. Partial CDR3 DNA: TGTGCCAGCAGCTTAAGGCGGGAGACCGGGGAG.

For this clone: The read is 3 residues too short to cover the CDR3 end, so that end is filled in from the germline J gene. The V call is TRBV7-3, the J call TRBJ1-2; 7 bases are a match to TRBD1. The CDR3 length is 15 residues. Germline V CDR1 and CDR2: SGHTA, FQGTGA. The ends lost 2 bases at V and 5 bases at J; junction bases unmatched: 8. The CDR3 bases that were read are TGTGCCAGCAGCTTAGGGGGAGGGGGCAGGTATGGC. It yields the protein CASSLGGGGRYG. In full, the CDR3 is CASSLGGGGRYGYTF. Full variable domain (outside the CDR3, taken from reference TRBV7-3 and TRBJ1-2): GAGVSQTPSNKVTEKGKYVELRCDPISGHTALYWYRQSLGQGPEFLIYFQGTGAADDSGLPNDRFFAVRPEGSVSTLKIQRTERGDSAVYLCASSLGGGGRYGYTFGSGTRLTVV.

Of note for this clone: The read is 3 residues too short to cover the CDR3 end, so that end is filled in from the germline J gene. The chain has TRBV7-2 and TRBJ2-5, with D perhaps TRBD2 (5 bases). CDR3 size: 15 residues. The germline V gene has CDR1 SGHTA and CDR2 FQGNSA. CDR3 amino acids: CASSLLERWMDTQYF. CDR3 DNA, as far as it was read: TGTGCCAGCAGCTTATTAGAGCGGTGGATGGATACC.

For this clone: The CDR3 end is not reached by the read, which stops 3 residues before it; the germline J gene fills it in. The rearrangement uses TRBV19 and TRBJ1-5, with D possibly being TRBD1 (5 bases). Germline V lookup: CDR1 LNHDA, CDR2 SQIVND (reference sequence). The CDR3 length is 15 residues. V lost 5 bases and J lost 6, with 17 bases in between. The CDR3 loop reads CASSVRGWYSQPQHF. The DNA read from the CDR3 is TGTGCCAGTAGTGTCCGGGGGTGGTACAGTCAGCCC.

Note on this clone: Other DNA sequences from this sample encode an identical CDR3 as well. CDR3 DNA (partial): TGTGCCTGGAGTGGATTTGCAGGGAAAGGT. This translates into CAWSGFAGKG. The CDR3 as a whole reads CAWSGFAGKGYTF. The chain links TRBV30 to TRBJ1-2; D might be TRBD1 (5 bases). Read sequence stops 3 residues before the CDR3 end, and the germline J gene provides the missing end. Per the germline V gene, CDR1 is GTSNPN and CDR2 is SVGIG (reference sequence). This CDR3 is 13 amino acids long.

The CDR3 DNA, read in part, is TGTGCCAGCAGCTTCCAGGCAGGGCCCACCTACGAG. It specifies CASSFQAGPTYE. The entire CDR3 protein reads CASSFQAGPTYEQYF. The V and J genes are TRBV11-2 and TRBJ2-7; D may be TRBD1 (5 bases). The read is 3 residues too short to cover the CDR3 end, so that end is filled in from the germline J gene. V was pared by 3 bases and J by 2 bases, with 14 bases between. CDR3 length: 15 amino acids. Germline assignment: CDR1 SGHAT and CDR2 FQNNGV.

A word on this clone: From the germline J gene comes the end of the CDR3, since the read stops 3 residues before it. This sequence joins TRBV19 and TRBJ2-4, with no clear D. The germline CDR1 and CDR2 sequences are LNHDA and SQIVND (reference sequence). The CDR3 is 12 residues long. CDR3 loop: CASSTWSYGQYF. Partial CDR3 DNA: TGTGCCAGTAGTACGTGGTCCTATGGT.

The CDR3: CAREGGQSSEAFF. The CDR3 DNA, read in part, is TGTGCCCGGGAGGGGGGGCAGAGTTCTGAA. The gene calls are TRBV30 and TRBJ1-1; D is possibly TRBD1 (6 bases). The CDR3 end is not reached by the read, which stops 3 residues before it; the germline J gene fills it in. This CDR3 region has 13 residues. Trimming pared 8 bases from V and 6 bases from J, leaving 19 bases between. Germline CDR1 is GTSNPN and CDR2 is SVGIG (reference sequence).

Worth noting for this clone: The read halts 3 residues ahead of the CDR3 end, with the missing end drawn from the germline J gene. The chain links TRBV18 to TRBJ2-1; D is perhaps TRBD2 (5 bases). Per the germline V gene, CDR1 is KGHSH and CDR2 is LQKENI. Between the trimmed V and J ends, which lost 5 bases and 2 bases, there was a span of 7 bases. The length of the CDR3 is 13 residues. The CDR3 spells CASSTGAYNEQFF. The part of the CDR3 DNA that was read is TGTGCCAGCTCAACCGGGGCCTACAATGAG. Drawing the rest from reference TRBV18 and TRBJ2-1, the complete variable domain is NAGVMQNPRHLVRRRGQEARLRCSPMKGHSHVYWYRQLPEEGLKFMVYLQKENIIDESGMPKERFSAEFPKEGPSILRIQQVVRGDSAAYFCASSTGAYNEQFFGPGTRLTVL.

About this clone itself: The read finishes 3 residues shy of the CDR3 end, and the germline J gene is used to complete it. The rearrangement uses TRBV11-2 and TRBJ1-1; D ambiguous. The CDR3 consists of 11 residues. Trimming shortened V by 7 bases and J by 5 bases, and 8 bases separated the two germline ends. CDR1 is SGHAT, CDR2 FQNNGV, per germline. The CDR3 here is CASKGGTEAFF. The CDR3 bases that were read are TGTGCCAGCAAGGGCGGGACTGAA.

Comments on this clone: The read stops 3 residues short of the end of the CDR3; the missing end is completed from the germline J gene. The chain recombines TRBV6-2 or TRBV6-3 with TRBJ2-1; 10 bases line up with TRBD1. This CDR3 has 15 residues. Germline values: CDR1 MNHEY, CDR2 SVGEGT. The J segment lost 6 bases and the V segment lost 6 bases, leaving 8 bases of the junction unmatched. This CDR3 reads CASRPGTGVVNEQFF. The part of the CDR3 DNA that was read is TGTGCCAGCAGGCCCGGGACAGGGGTTGTCAATGAG.

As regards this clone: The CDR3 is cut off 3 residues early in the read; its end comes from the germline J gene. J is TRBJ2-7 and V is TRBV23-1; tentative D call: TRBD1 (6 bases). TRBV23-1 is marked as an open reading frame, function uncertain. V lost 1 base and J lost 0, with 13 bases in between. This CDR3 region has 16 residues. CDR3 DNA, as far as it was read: TGCGCCAGCAGTCAATGTGGCGACAGGAGCTCCTACGAG. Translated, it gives CASSQCGDRSSYE. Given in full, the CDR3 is CASSQCGDRSSYEQYF.

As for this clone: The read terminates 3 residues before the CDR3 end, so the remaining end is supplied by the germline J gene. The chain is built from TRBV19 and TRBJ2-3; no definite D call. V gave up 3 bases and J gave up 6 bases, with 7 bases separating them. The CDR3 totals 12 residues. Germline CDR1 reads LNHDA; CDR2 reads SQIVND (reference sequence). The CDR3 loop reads CASSMRPDTQYF. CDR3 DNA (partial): TGTGCCAGTAGTATGCGGCCGGATACG.

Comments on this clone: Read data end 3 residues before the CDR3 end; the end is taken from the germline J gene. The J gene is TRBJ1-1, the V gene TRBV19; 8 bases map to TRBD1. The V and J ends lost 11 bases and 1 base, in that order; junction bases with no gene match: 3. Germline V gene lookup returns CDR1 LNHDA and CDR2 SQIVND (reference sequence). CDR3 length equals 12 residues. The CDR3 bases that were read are TGTGCCGGAGGGACAGGGAACACTGAA. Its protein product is CAGGTGNTE. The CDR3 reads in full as CAGGTGNTEAFF.

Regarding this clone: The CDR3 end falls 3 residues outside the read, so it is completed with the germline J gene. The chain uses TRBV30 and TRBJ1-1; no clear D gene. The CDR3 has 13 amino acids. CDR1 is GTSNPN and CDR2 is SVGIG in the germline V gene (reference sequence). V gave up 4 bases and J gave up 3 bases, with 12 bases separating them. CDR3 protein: CAWNPQSYTEAFF. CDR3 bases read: TGTGCCTGGAACCCCCAGTCATACACTGAA.